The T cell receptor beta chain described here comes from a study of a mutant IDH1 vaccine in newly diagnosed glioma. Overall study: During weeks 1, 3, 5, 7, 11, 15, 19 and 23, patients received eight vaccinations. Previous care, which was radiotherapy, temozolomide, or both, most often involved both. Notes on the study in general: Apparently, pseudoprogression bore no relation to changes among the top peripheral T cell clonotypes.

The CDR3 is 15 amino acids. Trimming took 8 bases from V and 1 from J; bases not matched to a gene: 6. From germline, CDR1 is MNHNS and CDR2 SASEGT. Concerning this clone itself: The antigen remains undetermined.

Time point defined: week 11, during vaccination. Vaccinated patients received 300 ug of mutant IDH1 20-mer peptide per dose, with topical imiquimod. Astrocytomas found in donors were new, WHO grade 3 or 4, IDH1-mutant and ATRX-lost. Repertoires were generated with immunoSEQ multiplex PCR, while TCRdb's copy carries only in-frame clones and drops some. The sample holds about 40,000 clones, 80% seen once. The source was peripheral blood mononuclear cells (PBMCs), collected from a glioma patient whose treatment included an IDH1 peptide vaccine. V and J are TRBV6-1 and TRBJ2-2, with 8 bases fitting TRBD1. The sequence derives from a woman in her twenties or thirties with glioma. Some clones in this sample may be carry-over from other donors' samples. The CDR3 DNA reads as TGTGCCAGCCGGATAGGGACAGGGAACACCGGGGAGCTGTTTTTT. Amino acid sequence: CASRIGTGNTGELFF.